The subject of this entry is one T cell receptor beta chain. This clone was observed a few times. Its antigen target is currently unknown. Base qualities are not recorded, but no much larger clone differs from it by a single base. The data were taken from a study of metastatic and nonmetastatic thyroid tumors (dated by TCRdb to the early 2020s). Looking at the study overall: The researchers compared repertoires between peripheral blood samples and tumor or nodule tissue samples from patients with malignant or benign thyroid disease.

The full study reports these points: TCR beta diversity was reported as significantly higher in malignant tumors than in benign nodules, in both blood and tumor samples.

Libraries were built with PCR. Sequencing relied on an Illumina HiSeq 4000. The TCR beta-chain CDR3 region of each patient was profiled by high-throughput sequencing. The source study handled its data this way. The researchers built a classifier to tell apart papillary thyroid cancer patients with distant metastasis, based on CDR3 differences among clinicopathological groups. Repertoire diversity was assessed with the Shannon index, and tumor-blood repertoire similarity with the Morisita-Horn index. TCRdb passed the public sequencing reads through fastp at Q25 and MiXCR, retaining productive beta sequences. Clone size and V and J calls follow TCRdb, not the original study. The sample profile shows 21,000 or so clones; around 16% of them were found once. The top ten clonotypes cover around 19% of the sample. None of the patients had been given any treatment before thyroid surgery. Using T-cell receptor beta sequencing, the study looked back at clinical samples from patients collected from 2012 to 2018.

Trimmed from V: 6 bases; trimmed from J: 4 bases; junction bases lacking a gene match: 9. CDR1 and CDR2, per the germline V gene (reference sequence), are LNHDA and SQIVND. The CDR3 goes from the cysteine to the phenylalanine over 15 residues. The read is trimmed to its CDR3 DNA, 45 bases read in frame from base 1. In this chain, TRBV19 is recombined with TRBJ2-7, with 10 junctional bases fitting TRBD2. Source material: blood. This TCR was recovered from a female donor with papillary thyroid cancer or a benign thyroid nodule (not recorded which). Some clones in this sample may be carry-over from other donors' samples. For the CDR3, the sequence is CASRPGTSALYEQYF. The nucleotide sequence reads as follows: TGTGCCAGTAGACCCGGGACTAGCGCTTTATACGAGCAGTACTTC. Full variable domain (CDR3 extended with the reference TRBV19 and TRBJ2-7 proteins): DGGITQSPKYLFRKEGQNVTLSCEQNLNHDAMYWYRQDPGQGLRLIYYSQIVNDFQKGDIAEGYSVSREKKESFPLTVTSAQKNPTAFYLCASRPGTSALYEQYFGPGTRLTVT.